These T cell receptor beta chains were read from a single sample in a study of blood T cell repertoires in COVID-19. Profiled with immunoSEQ multiplex PCR; TCRdb holds only in-frame clones, not every one. The sample includes a few hundred thousand clones, 85% to 90% seen only once; the top ten take more than 0.95%. The sample comprised PBMCs or T cells enriched from blood (not recorded which). These receptor sequences come from a man aged 25-40 years who had recovered from COVID-19. The CDR3 runs from the conserved cysteine through the conserved F or W. A D gene is named only where the DNA matches it firmly. For some rows the clone size is stated as once, few or many, or as a class when expanded; others skip it.

>TRBV9|TRBD1|.|TRBJ2-1
TGTGCCAGCAGCGCAGGACAGGGAGTCCACAATGAGCAGTTCTTC
CASSAGQGVHNEQFF
>TRBV29-1|.|few|TRBJ2-1
TGCAGCGTTCTCGGACAAGAAATTTACAATGAGCAGTTCTTC
CSVLGQEIYNEQFF
>TRBV28|.|.|TRBJ2-5
TGTGCCAGCAGTTCCGTAGCCCAGTACTTC
CASSSVAQYF
>TRBV11-1|TRBD1|.|TRBJ1-1
TGTGCCAGCCAGGACAGGCTGAACACTGAAGCTTTCTTT
CASQDRLNTEAFF
>TRBV7-2|.|.|TRBJ2-4
TGTGCCAGCAGCTTATATCGGTCTTTCGCCAAAAACATTCAGTACTTC
CASSLYRSFAKNIQYF
>TRBV14|.|.|TRBJ1-2
TGTGCCAGCAGCCGCAGCGGTCCCTTAAATGGCTACACCTTC
CASSRSGPLNGYTF
>TRBV7-9|TRBD1|few|TRBJ1-2
TGTGCCAGCAGCCCTAGACAGGGCTCCAACTATGGCTACACCTTC
CASSPRQGSNYGYTF
>TRBV19|TRBD2|.|TRBJ2-1
TGTGCCAGTAGTATCGCCGGGACTAGCGGGAGGCTCTATGAGCAGTTCTTC
CASSIAGTSGRLYEQFF
>TRBV28|.|.|TRBJ1-4
TGTGCCAGCAGTTTAATGGACAGCTATGAAAAACTGTTTTTT
CASSLMDSYEKLFF
>TRBV4-1|TRBD1|once|TRBJ2-2
TGCGCCAGCAGCCAGACAGGGGACCTAAACACCGGGGAGCTGTTTTTT
CASSQTGDLNTGELFF
>TRBV15|TRBD1|.|TRBJ2-3
TGTGCCACCAGTAAGAGAACAGGGGGCCCGAGCACAGATACGCAGTATTTT
CATSKRTGGPSTDTQYF
>TRBV6-5|.|.|TRBJ1-5
TGTGCCAGCGGGCAGCTTCAGGATCAGCCCCAGCATTTT
CASGQLQDQPQHF
>TRBV6-5|TRBD2|.|TRBJ2-1
TGTGCCAGCACCTTACTAGCGGGAGGTGAGCAGTTCTTC
CASTLLAGGEQFF
>TRBV6-6|TRBD1|.|TRBJ1-4
TGTGCCAGCAGTTACGACGGGCCAAGGGACAGGGCGATTTTT
CASSYDGPRDRAIF
>TRBV7-7|TRBD2|.|TRBJ2-3
TGTGCTAGCAGCTCCGGGACTAGCGGGAGTTTGGATACGCAGTATTTT
CASSSGTSGSLDTQYF
>TRBV7-9|.|.|TRBJ1-1
TGTGCCAGCAGCTTAGATTCGTACACTGAAGCTTTCTTT
CASSLDSYTEAFF